A selection of T cell receptor beta chains follows, all from one sample in a study of blood T cell repertoires in COVID-19. Assay: immunoSEQ multiplex PCR; the TCRdb copy retains only in-frame clones and omits some. The sample comprises over 35,000 clones, 90% to 95% of which are singletons, and 15% to 19% rests with the top ten. Sequencing was done on a sample of peripheral blood. The receptors shown here come from a woman aged 25 to 39 in a cohort sampled during active COVID-19. The CDR3 runs from the conserved cysteine through the conserved F or W. D genes are given only for firm matches. Size is stated for part of the rows, as once, few or many counts, or as a class when the clone is expanded.

v_call: TRBV6-5; j_call: TRBJ1-5; clone_size: .; d_call: TRBD1; cdr3_nt: TGTGCCAGCAGCAGGGACAGGAACGGCAATCAGCCCCAGCATTTT; cdr3_aa: CASSRDRNGNQPQHF
v_call: TRBV6-2/TRBV6-3; j_call: TRBJ2-1; clone_size: once; d_call: .; cdr3_nt: TGTGCCAGCAGCTCCGTGTCGGGAGTGGGCAATGAGCAGTTCTTC; cdr3_aa: CASSSVSGVGNEQFF
v_call: TRBV9; j_call: TRBJ2-7; clone_size: .; d_call: .; cdr3_nt: TGTGCCAGCAGCGTATCGTATGGGGCGTACGACGAGCAGTACTTC; cdr3_aa: CASSVSYGAYDEQYF
v_call: TRBV10-1; j_call: TRBJ2-7; clone_size: few; d_call: .; cdr3_nt: TGCGCCAGCAGCTCAAAGACACTGGTGGACTACGAGCAGTACTTC; cdr3_aa: CASSSKTLVDYEQYF
v_call: TRBV4-1; j_call: TRBJ1-3; clone_size: .; d_call: .; cdr3_nt: TGCGCCAGCAGCCAGCCCACAGGGTCCACTGGAAACACCATATATTTT; cdr3_aa: CASSQPTGSTGNTIYF
v_call: TRBV10-1; j_call: TRBJ2-1; clone_size: .; d_call: TRBD2; cdr3_nt: TGCGCCAGCAGTGACCGGACTAGCGGGCACAATGAGCAGTTCTTC; cdr3_aa: CASSDRTSGHNEQFF
v_call: TRBV5-1; j_call: TRBJ2-2; clone_size: .; d_call: TRBD2; cdr3_nt: TGCGCCAGCAGCTCCGGACTAGCGGGACCGGGAGGGGAGCTGTTTTTT; cdr3_aa: CASSSGLAGPGGELFF
v_call: TRBV7-3; j_call: TRBJ1-1; clone_size: .; d_call: .; cdr3_nt: TGTGCCAGCAGCCAGACCCCAGGGGTCACTGAAGCTTTCTTT; cdr3_aa: CASSQTPGVTEAFF
v_call: TRBV3-1/TRBV3-2; j_call: TRBJ1-2; clone_size: .; d_call: .; cdr3_nt: TGTGCCAGCAGCCAGAACCGAGGAGCGGGCTACACCTTC; cdr3_aa: CASSQNRGAGYTF
v_call: TRBV11-2; j_call: TRBJ2-1; clone_size: once; d_call: TRBD2; cdr3_nt: TGTGCCAGCAGCTTACCTAATTTCCTAGCGGGAGGCAATGAGCAGTTCTTC; cdr3_aa: CASSLPNFLAGGNEQFF
v_call: TRBV7-7; j_call: TRBJ2-1; clone_size: once; d_call: TRBD2; cdr3_nt: TGTGCTAGCAGCCTCGGGGGGAGCGGAAATGAGCAGTTCTTC; cdr3_aa: CASSLGGSGNEQFF
v_call: TRBV21-1; j_call: TRBJ1-5; clone_size: .; d_call: .; cdr3_nt: TGTGCCAGCAGCAAAGAATACAGGGAGATCAATCAGCCCCAGCATTTT; cdr3_aa: CASSKEYREINQPQHF
v_call: TRBV6-5; j_call: TRBJ2-1; clone_size: .; d_call: TRBD2; cdr3_nt: TGTGCCAGCAGTTCTAGCGGGAGGGCCTCTAATGAGCAGTTCTTC; cdr3_aa: CASSSSGRASNEQFF
v_call: TRBV12-3/TRBV12-4; j_call: TRBJ2-1; clone_size: .; d_call: .; cdr3_nt: TGTGCCAGCAGTTTAACTAGCACCAATGAGCAGTTCTTC; cdr3_aa: CASSLTSTNEQFF
v_call: TRBV30; j_call: TRBJ1-1; clone_size: .; d_call: .; cdr3_nt: TGTGCCTGGGGGACCGGGACTCCCCGGAAGGAAGCTTTCTTT; cdr3_aa: CAWGTGTPRKEAFF
v_call: TRBV7-2; j_call: TRBJ2-3; clone_size: few; d_call: .; cdr3_nt: TGTGCCAGCAGCTCCAAACTCGCAAATACGCAGTATTTT; cdr3_aa: CASSSKLANTQYF
v_call: TRBV4-1; j_call: TRBJ2-3; clone_size: .; d_call: .; cdr3_nt: TGCGCCAGCAGCCCCTTACAGGGAGGGGACACAGATACGCAGTATTTT; cdr3_aa: CASSPLQGGDTDTQYF
v_call: TRBV18; j_call: TRBJ2-3; clone_size: .; d_call: TRBD2; cdr3_nt: TGTGCCAGCTCCCGGACTAGCCAGCTACGTCCTTTCTTCACAGATACGCAGTATTTT; cdr3_aa: CASSRTSQLRPFFTDTQYF
v_call: TRBV24-1; j_call: TRBJ2-1; clone_size: .; d_call: TRBD2; cdr3_nt: TGTGCCACCAGTGATTCTGGGACTAGCGGGAGGGAGCTAAAGTTGAATGAGCAGTTCTTC; cdr3_aa: CATSDSGTSGRELKLNEQFF
v_call: TRBV14; j_call: TRBJ1-2; clone_size: .; d_call: TRBD1; cdr3_nt: TGTGCCAGCAGCCGAAGCGTGGGACAGGGGACCTCTGGCTACACCTTC; cdr3_aa: CASSRSVGQGTSGYTF
v_call: TRBV19; j_call: TRBJ2-3; clone_size: .; d_call: TRBD1; cdr3_nt: TGTGCCAGTAGTAGAGACAGGGCTGGCACAGATACGCAGTATTTT; cdr3_aa: CASSRDRAGTDTQYF
v_call: TRBV5-5; j_call: TRBJ2-3; clone_size: .; d_call: TRBD2; cdr3_nt: TGTGCCAGCAGCTTATTAGCGGGAGTAAGCACAGATACGCAGTATTTT; cdr3_aa: CASSLLAGVSTDTQYF
v_call: TRBV5-6; j_call: TRBJ1-1; clone_size: .; d_call: TRBD1; cdr3_nt: TGTGCCAGCAGCGCAGGGGGTGCTGAAGCTTTCTTT; cdr3_aa: CASSAGGAEAFF
v_call: TRBV7-2; j_call: TRBJ2-3; clone_size: .; d_call: .; cdr3_nt: TGTGCCAGCAGCTTCGGCCGGGCAGGGCACACAGATACGCAGTATTTT; cdr3_aa: CASSFGRAGHTDTQYF
v_call: TRBV12-3/TRBV12-4; j_call: TRBJ2-5; clone_size: .; d_call: TRBD1; cdr3_nt: TGTGCCAGCAGCCTTGGGACAGAAGAGACCCAGTACTTC; cdr3_aa: CASSLGTEETQYF
v_call: TRBV6-1; j_call: TRBJ2-2; clone_size: .; d_call: TRBD2; cdr3_nt: TGTGCCAGCAGGGAAGGCGGGAGAGGAACCGGGGAGCTGTTTTTT; cdr3_aa: CASREGGRGTGELFF
v_call: TRBV30; j_call: TRBJ2-7; clone_size: .; d_call: TRBD2; cdr3_nt: TGTGCCTGGAGTGTACTAGCGGGAGGCGGATACGAGCAGTACTTC; cdr3_aa: CAWSVLAGGGYEQYF
v_call: TRBV11-2; j_call: TRBJ1-1; clone_size: .; d_call: .; cdr3_nt: TGTGCCAGCAGCTTAGAGGGAACAGGAATAACTGAAGCTTTCTTT; cdr3_aa: CASSLEGTGITEAFF
v_call: TRBV7-9; j_call: TRBJ1-6; clone_size: .; d_call: TRBD1; cdr3_nt: TGTGCCAGCAGCTTAGATGGAACCGGGACAGCGAATTCACCCCTCCACTTT; cdr3_aa: CASSLDGTGTANSPLHF
v_call: TRBV4-1; j_call: TRBJ2-1; clone_size: .; d_call: TRBD2; cdr3_nt: TGCGCCAGCAGCTCAATAGCGGGAGGGCTCAATGAGCAGTTCTTC; cdr3_aa: CASSSIAGGLNEQFF
v_call: TRBV5-1; j_call: TRBJ2-1; clone_size: .; d_call: .; cdr3_nt: TGCGCCAGCAGCTTGGGACTAGGTTACAATGAGCAGTTCTTC; cdr3_aa: CASSLGLGYNEQFF
v_call: TRBV7-3; j_call: TRBJ2-1; clone_size: .; d_call: TRBD2; cdr3_nt: TGTGCCAGCAGCCCGACCCGGACTAGCGGGAGCCACAATGAGCAGTTCTTC; cdr3_aa: CASSPTRTSGSHNEQFF
v_call: TRBV6-4; j_call: TRBJ1-3; clone_size: few; d_call: .; cdr3_nt: TGTGCCAGCAGTGAACTACAGGGTACGTGTAACACCATATATTTT; cdr3_aa: CASSELQGTCNTIYF
v_call: TRBV12-3/TRBV12-4; j_call: TRBJ2-1; clone_size: once; d_call: TRBD2; cdr3_nt: TGTGCCAGCAGTCCAGGCGGGAGCAGATTCTTC; cdr3_aa: CASSPGGSRFF
v_call: TRBV19; j_call: TRBJ2-1; clone_size: .; d_call: .; cdr3_nt: TGTGCCAGTAGTATCCCACAGGGCTCGGGTCCCTACAATGAGCAGTTCTTC; cdr3_aa: CASSIPQGSGPYNEQFF